Listed below are T cell receptor beta chains from one sample, sequenced in a study of shared clonotypes between healthy human individuals. The method was immunoSEQ multiplex PCR; TCRdb's version includes in-frame clones alone and lacks a portion of them. The sample has about 660,000 clones, roughly 70% seen once. Material: memory CD4+ T cells sorted from blood. The receptor source for this set is a woman between 25 and 40 years old in good health. Each CDR3 is given with its conserved first and last residue. The D gene is left open where the match is weak. Size tells how often a clone was seen (once, few, many) or the class of an expanded clone, and some rows leave it out.

clone_size j_call d_call v_call cdr3_aa cdr3_nt
- TRBJ1-3 - TRBV28 CASKGSGNTIYF TGTGCCAGCAAGGGGTCTGGAAACACCATATATTTT
- TRBJ2-7 TRBD2 TRBV5-1 CASGGLAGGSYEQYF TGCGCCAGCGGGGGACTAGCGGGAGGATCCTACGAGCAGTACTTC
- TRBJ1-4 - TRBV2 CASSEYSTNEKLFF TGTGCCAGCAGTGAATATTCAACTAATGAAAAACTGTTTTTT
- TRBJ2-3 TRBD2 TRBV2 CASTETSGSDTQYF TGTGCCAGCACTGAGACTAGCGGTTCAGATACGCAGTATTTT
- TRBJ2-7 - TRBV10-2 CASSEGSKYEQYF TGCGCCAGCAGTGAGGGGTCGAAATACGAGCAGTACTTC
- TRBJ2-7 - TRBV25-1 CASSRIEERNEQYF TGTGCCAGCAGCCGCATTGAGGAAAGGAACGAGCAGTACTTC
few TRBJ2-7 TRBD1 TRBV18 CASSPQPTGSYEQYF TGTGCCAGCTCACCGCAGCCGACAGGGTCTTACGAGCAGTACTTC
- TRBJ2-7 - TRBV5-4 CASSPDPGTDEQYF TGTGCCAGCAGTCCGGATCCGGGGACCGACGAGCAGTACTTC
- TRBJ2-2 - TRBV5-6 CASSLISGELFF TGTGCCAGCAGCTTGATTTCCGGGGAGCTGTTTTTT
once TRBJ2-3 - TRBV28 CASSLGGPPGRDTQYF TGTGCCAGCAGTTTAGGGGGACCACCAGGGAGAGATACGCAGTATTTT
- TRBJ2-7 TRBD2 TRBV11-1 CASSLSDTAAGVEQYF TGTGCCAGCAGCTTATCGGACACTGCAGCGGGGGTCGAGCAGTACTTC
- TRBJ2-1 TRBD2 TRBV15 CATSRGGGSSYNEQFF TGTGCCACCAGCAGAGGGGGAGGGAGCTCCTACAATGAGCAGTTCTTC
once TRBJ2-2 TRBD2 TRBV19 CASSMPLAGTGELFF TGTGCCAGTAGTATGCCGCTAGCGGGCACCGGGGAGCTGTTTTTT
- TRBJ2-2 TRBD2 TRBV11-2 CASRLSGGRNTGELFF TGTGCCAGCAGACTTTCGGGAGGGCGGAACACCGGGGAGCTGTTTTTT
few TRBJ1-5 - TRBV7-2 CASSLSLGDQPQHF TGTGCCAGCAGCTTAAGTTTGGGCGATCAGCCCCAGCATTTT
- TRBJ1-1 - TRBV10-3 CAISESWTSSSLLGTEAFF TGTGCCATCAGTGAGTCTTGGACCTCCTCCTCCCTTTTAGGCACTGAAGCTTTCTTT
- TRBJ2-7 TRBD2 TRBV6-6 CASRPGGSGSYEQYF TGTGCCAGCAGACCAGGTGGTAGCGGGAGTTACGAGCAGTACTTC
- TRBJ2-7 TRBD2 TRBV5-4 CASSWGLAQSYEQYF TGTGCCAGCAGCTGGGGACTAGCGCAGTCCTACGAGCAGTACTTC
- TRBJ1-5 - TRBV27 CASSKTGHFNQPQHF TGTGCCAGCAGTAAAACGGGACACTTCAATCAGCCCCAGCATTTT
- TRBJ1-5 - TRBV27 CASRLGVVGNQPQHF TGTGCCAGCAGACTAGGGGTGGTGGGCAATCAGCCCCAGCATTTT
- TRBJ2-3 TRBD2 TRBV5-6 CASSFRTSGRPTDTQYF TGTGCCAGCAGCTTCCGGACTAGCGGGAGACCCACAGATACGCAGTATTTT
- TRBJ2-5 TRBD1 TRBV2 CASTTGGQTQYF TGTGCCAGCACGACAGGGGGACAGACCCAGTACTTC
few TRBJ2-2 - TRBV5-6 CASSPRWGTASTNTGELFF TGTGCCAGCAGCCCTCGGTGGGGGACGGCCAGTACGAACACCGGGGAGCTGTTTTTT
- TRBJ2-2 - TRBV15 CATSQYGGELFF TGTGCCACCAGTCAGTACGGCGGGGAGCTGTTTTTT
- TRBJ2-5 - TRBV28 CASSRRLLYQETQYF TGTGCCAGCAGTCGCAGGCTCCTGTACCAAGAGACCCAGTACTTC
few TRBJ2-1 - TRBV5-6 CASSLGRNNEQFF TGTGCCAGCAGCTTGGGGCGGAACAATGAGCAGTTCTTC
- TRBJ1-5 - TRBV19 CASSIVPGPGNQPQHF TGTGCCAGTAGTATAGTGCCGGGGCCAGGGAATCAGCCCCAGCATTTT
- TRBJ1-6 - TRBV6-1 CVLEPAYNSPLHF TGTGTCCTGGAACCGGCTTATAATTCACCCCTCCACTTT
- TRBJ2-3 - TRBV4-1 CASSQQPPGLGAADTQYF TGCGCCAGCAGCCAGCAGCCCCCGGGACTCGGGGCGGCAGATACGCAGTATTTT
- TRBJ1-5 TRBD1 TRBV28 CASSQGEQPQHF TGTGCCAGTTCACAGGGGGAGCAGCCCCAGCATTTT
once TRBJ2-1 TRBD2 TRBV15 CATEGGSGSPSNGEQFF TGTGCCACCGAGGGGGGGAGCGGGAGTCCCTCAAACGGTGAGCAGTTCTTC
many TRBJ2-1 TRBD2 TRBV19 CASSIYSGLGAYNEQFF TGTGCCAGTAGTATATATTCGGGACTAGGGGCCTACAATGAGCAGTTCTTC
- TRBJ2-2 - TRBV6-6 CASSVGGDGELFF TGTGCCAGCAGTGTAGGGGGGGACGGGGAGCTGTTTTTT
- TRBJ2-3 TRBD1 TRBV11-3 CASSPGTGTTDTQYF TGTGCCAGCAGTCCCGGGACAGGGACCACAGATACGCAGTATTTT
- TRBJ1-1 TRBD1 TRBV11-2 CASSRDRGILNTEAFF TGTGCCAGCAGCCGGGACAGGGGAATCCTGAACACTGAAGCTTTCTTT
- TRBJ2-1 - TRBV7-9 CASSLRLAPPDEQFF TGTGCCAGCAGCTTACGATTAGCCCCTCCGGATGAGCAGTTCTTC
- TRBJ1-5 TRBD1 TRBV27 CASSLSWTGDSNQPQHF TGTGCCAGCAGTTTATCCTGGACAGGGGATAGCAATCAGCCCCAGCATTTT
- TRBJ2-5 TRBD2 TRBV5-4 CASSLRREQETQYF TGTGCCAGCAGCTTGAGGCGGGAGCAGGAGACCCAGTACTTC
- TRBJ2-5 - TRBV5-1 CASSYRGETQYF TGCGCCAGCAGCTACCGGGGGGAGACCCAGTACTTC